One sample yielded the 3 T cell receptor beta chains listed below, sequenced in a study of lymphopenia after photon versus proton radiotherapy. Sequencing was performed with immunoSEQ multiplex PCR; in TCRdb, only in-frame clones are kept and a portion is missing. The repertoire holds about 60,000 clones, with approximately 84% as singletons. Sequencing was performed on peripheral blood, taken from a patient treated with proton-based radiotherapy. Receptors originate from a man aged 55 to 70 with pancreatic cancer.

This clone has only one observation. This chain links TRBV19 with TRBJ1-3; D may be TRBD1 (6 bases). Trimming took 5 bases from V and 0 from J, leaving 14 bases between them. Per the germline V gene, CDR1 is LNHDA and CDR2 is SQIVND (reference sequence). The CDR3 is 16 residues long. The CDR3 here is CASSRTKDSSGNTIYF. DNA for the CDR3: TGTGCCAGTAGTCGAACCAAGGACAGCTCTGGAAACACCATATATTTT.

CDR3 bases: TGTGCCAGCAGTGAAGGACTTTTCGAATCGGTAGGTGAGCAGTTCTTC. This gives the protein CASSEGLFESVGEQFF. V gene TRBV2 combines with J gene TRBJ2-1; D remains unclear. CDR1 is SNHLY and CDR2 is FYNNEI in the germline V gene. The ends were cut back, 1 base at V and 9 bases at J, with 19 bases in the middle. The CDR3 sequence is 16 residues long.

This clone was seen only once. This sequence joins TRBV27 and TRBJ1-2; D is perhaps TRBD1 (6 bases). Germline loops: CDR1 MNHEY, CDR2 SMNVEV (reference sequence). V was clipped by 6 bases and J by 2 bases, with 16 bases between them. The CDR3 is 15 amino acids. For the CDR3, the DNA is TGTGCCAGCAGGGACAGCGGATCTAGGAACTATGGCTACACCTTC. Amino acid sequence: CASRDSGSRNYGYTF.